One and the same sample provided the 18 T cell receptor beta chains below, sequenced in a study of blood T cell repertoires in COVID-19 (TCRdb year 2020). The library was produced with the immunoSEQ multiplex PCR assay. What TCRdb holds here is the immuneACCESS table cut down to in-frame rearrangements. Part of the clones is not present; checked against another copy, under half of the missing clones reflect an unresolved V gene, and the others are unexplained. For this sample the table gives 290,000 or so clones, of which roughly nine tenths were detected only once. Jointly, the top ten make up approximately 2.1% of the sample. Input material: peripheral blood. These receptors were obtained from a woman aged 30 to 39 with COVID-19, enrolled during active disease.

This clone has a single count. The V gene is TRBV6-5, the J gene TRBJ2-1, with 8 bases that match TRBD2. The CDR3 contains 16 residues. With V trimmed by 0 bases and J by 9 bases, 10 bases remained unmatched. Germline V lookup: CDR1 MNHEY, CDR2 SVGAGI. DNA for the CDR3: TGTGCCAGCAGTTACTCGACCAGCGGGAGTCATGGTGAGCAGTTCTTC. Protein sequence: CASSYSTSGSHGEQFF.

The chain carries TRBV19 and TRBJ1-5; 10 bases match TRBD1. The ends lost 4 bases at V and 7 bases at J; junction bases unmatched: 7. Germline V gene sequence: CDR1 LNHDA, CDR2 SQIVND (reference sequence). This CDR3 is built from 15 residues. In DNA form, the CDR3 reads TGTGCCAGTAGTACCCCGACAGGGGGCAGGCAGCCCCAGCATTTT. This encodes CASSTPTGGRQPQHF.

The rearrangement uses TRBV14 and TRBJ1-3; D is unclear. This CDR3 comprises 16 residues. Germline CDR1 reads SGHDN; CDR2 reads FVKESK. V was trimmed by 0 bases and J by 0 bases, leaving 9 bases between them. DNA for the CDR3: TGTGCCAGCAGCCAAGATATAAAGAGCTCTGGAAACACCATATATTTT. Protein: CASSQDIKSSGNTIYF.

The chain couples TRBV9 to TRBJ1-1; the match to TRBD1 covers 9 bases. Germline V gene lookup returns CDR1 SGDLS and CDR2 YYNGEE. The length of the CDR3 is 15 residues. With 4 bases clipped from V and 6 bases from J, the junction kept 10 bases outside the gene matches. The CDR3 region is CASSLRDRAGPEAFF. The CDR3 bases are TGTGCCAGCAGCCTCAGGGACAGGGCAGGTCCTGAAGCTTTCTTT.

This clone was detected once. The chain recombines TRBV4-1 with TRBJ2-1; a possible D gene is TRBD2 (5 bases). V dropped 4 bases and J dropped 0 bases, with 10 bases sitting between them. Germline CDR1 and CDR2: MGHRA and YSYEKL. The CDR3 loop spans 15 amino acids. CDR3 loop: CASSPDFSSYNEQFF. Written as DNA, the CDR3 is TGCGCCAGCAGCCCGGACTTCAGCTCCTACAATGAGCAGTTCTTC.

The chain uses TRBV12-3 or TRBV12-4 and TRBJ1-1; D call uncertain. CDR3 size: 13 residues. The germline V and J ends were trimmed by 2 bases and 5 bases, with 9 bases remaining between them. CDR3 sequence: CASSLSPVTEAFF. CDR3 DNA: TGTGCCAGCAGTTTAAGTCCAGTGACTGAAGCTTTCTTT.

This chain connects TRBV28 to TRBJ1-1, with 7 bases identical to TRBD1. The CDR3 runs to 14 residues. CDR1 MDHEN and CDR2 SYDVKM come from the germline V gene. Trimming took 3 bases from V and 6 from J; bases not matched to a gene: 7. CDR3 sequence (DNA): TGTGCCAGCAGTTTGCCGACAGGGCAGGCTGAAGCTTTCTTT. Amino acids: CASSLPTGQAEAFF.

V is TRBV5-8 and J is TRBJ2-7; 13 bases line up with TRBD2. Per germline, CDR1 SGHTS and CDR2 YDEGEE. V dropped 6 bases and J dropped 3; count of bases not matched to a gene: 3. The CDR3 consists of 14 residues. CDR3 nucleotides: TGTGCCAGCAACGGACTAGCGGGAGACTACGAGCAGTACTTC. Translation: CASNGLAGDYEQYF.

This chain connects TRBV27 to TRBJ2-3, with 9 bases identical to TRBD1. Germline V gene lookup returns CDR1 MNHEY and CDR2 SMNVEV (reference sequence). The CDR3 consists of 16 residues. The ends lost 8 bases at V and 4 bases at J; junction bases unmatched: 13. CDR3 in amino acids: CASLPINRGRADTQYF. CDR3 bases: TGTGCCAGCCTACCCATTAACAGGGGGCGGGCAGATACGCAGTATTTT.

The genes are TRBV20-1 and TRBJ1-1; the match to TRBD1 covers 9 bases. CDR3 length: 11 amino acids. Trimming at V came to 5 bases and at J to 6 bases, leaving 1 base not matched to a gene. The germline V gene has CDR1 DFQATT and CDR2 SNEGSKA (reference sequence). Written as DNA, the CDR3 is TGCAGTGCTTACAGGGGGCCTGAAGCTTTCTTT. Translation gives CSAYRGPEAFF.

The CDR3: CASSLRTGPSDTQYF. The CDR3 nucleotides are TGTGCCAGCAGCTTGCGGACAGGGCCCTCAGATACGCAGTATTTT. The J gene is TRBJ2-3, the V gene TRBV5-6; TRBD1 matches 8 bases. CDR3 length: 15 amino acids. With V trimmed by 1 base and J by 4 bases, 5 bases remained unmatched. Germline CDR1 and CDR2: SGHDT and YYEEEE.

In this sample, this clone turned up a few times. The chain employs TRBV29-1 and TRBJ2-7; 10 nucleotides line up with TRBD1. From germline, CDR1 is SQVTM and CDR2 ANQGSEA. The CDR3 totals 17 residues. Trimming at V came to 5 bases and at J to 0 bases, leaving 13 bases not matched to a gene. CDR3 sequence (DNA): TGCAGCGTTACCCTCAAACCGGGACAGGGGACCTCCTACGAGCAGTACTTC. Translation: CSVTLKPGQGTSYEQYF.

This clone has just one count. The V gene is TRBV28, the J gene TRBJ1-2, with D possibly being TRBD1 (5 bases). The length of the CDR3 is 13 residues. Trimming pared 6 bases from V and 6 bases from J, leaving 14 bases between. CDR1 and CDR2 (germline): MDHEN, SYDVKM. CDR3: CASSSGAGNGYTF. CDR3 sequence (DNA): TGTGCCAGCAGCTCTGGGGCGGGGAATGGCTACACCTTC.

This chain joins TRBV5-1 and TRBJ1-1; D unresolved. Germline V gene lookup returns CDR1 SGHRS and CDR2 YFSETQ. This CDR3 comprises 16 residues. V lost 4 bases, J lost 0 bases, and 16 bases lay in between. The CDR3, as DNA: TGCGCCAGCAGCCCCTCCTTACAGTCCATGAACACTGAAGCTTTCTTT. Its protein is CASSPSLQSMNTEAFF.

The chain recombines TRBV5-5 with TRBJ1-3; D perhaps matches TRBD1 (6 bases). This CDR3 spans 16 amino acids. Trimming shortened V by 2 bases and J by 2 bases, and 14 bases separated the two germline ends. Germline loops: CDR1 SGHKS, CDR2 YYEKEE (reference sequence). The CDR3 DNA reads TGTGCCAGCAGCTTAAAGACAGGCCCGGCTGGAAACACCATATATTTT. Its translation: CASSLKTGPAGNTIYF.

The chain joins TRBV5-6 to TRBJ1-6; 7 positions agree with TRBD1. CDR1 and CDR2 from the germline V gene are SGHDT and YYEEEE. CDR3 size: 15 residues. Trimming cost V 0 bases and J 10 bases; bases outside gene matches: 7. CDR3 nucleotides: TGTGCCAGCAGCTTGGGGGAAGGACAGGTATCACCCCTCCACTTT. Its translation is CASSLGEGQVSPLHF.

The rearrangement uses TRBV2 and TRBJ2-5; no clear D. CDR3 size: 12 residues. Germline-derived CDR1 and CDR2 are SNHLY and FYNNEI. V lost 4 bases, J lost 1 base, and 4 bases lay in between. CDR3 DNA: TGTGCCAGCAGTGTCGTCCAAGAGACCCAGTACTTC. It codes for CASSVVQETQYF.

This chain connects TRBV5-1 to TRBJ2-7; D is perhaps TRBD2 (5 bases). Germline CDR1 reads SGHRS; CDR2 reads YFSETQ. The CDR3 has 14 amino acids. Trimming pared 2 bases from V and 1 base from J, leaving 10 bases between. CDR3 region: CASSFGLGSYEQYF. The CDR3 bases are TGCGCCAGCAGCTTTGGACTGGGATCCTACGAGCAGTACTTC.